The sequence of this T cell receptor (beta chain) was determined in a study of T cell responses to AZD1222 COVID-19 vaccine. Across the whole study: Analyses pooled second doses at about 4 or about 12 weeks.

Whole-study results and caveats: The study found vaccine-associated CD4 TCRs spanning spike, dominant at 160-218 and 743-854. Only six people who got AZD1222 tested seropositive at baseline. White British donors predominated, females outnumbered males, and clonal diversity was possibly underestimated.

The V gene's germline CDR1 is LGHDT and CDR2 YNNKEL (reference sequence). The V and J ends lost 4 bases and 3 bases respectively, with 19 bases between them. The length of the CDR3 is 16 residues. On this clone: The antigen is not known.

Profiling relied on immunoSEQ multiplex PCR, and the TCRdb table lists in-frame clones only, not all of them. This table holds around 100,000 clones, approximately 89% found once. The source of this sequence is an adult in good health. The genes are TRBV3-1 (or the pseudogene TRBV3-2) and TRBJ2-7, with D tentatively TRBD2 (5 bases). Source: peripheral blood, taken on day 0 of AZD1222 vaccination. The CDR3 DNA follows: TGTGCCAGCAGCCGGCTCCCCGAAAGACGGGACTACGAGCAGTACTTC. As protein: CASSRLPERRDYEQYF.